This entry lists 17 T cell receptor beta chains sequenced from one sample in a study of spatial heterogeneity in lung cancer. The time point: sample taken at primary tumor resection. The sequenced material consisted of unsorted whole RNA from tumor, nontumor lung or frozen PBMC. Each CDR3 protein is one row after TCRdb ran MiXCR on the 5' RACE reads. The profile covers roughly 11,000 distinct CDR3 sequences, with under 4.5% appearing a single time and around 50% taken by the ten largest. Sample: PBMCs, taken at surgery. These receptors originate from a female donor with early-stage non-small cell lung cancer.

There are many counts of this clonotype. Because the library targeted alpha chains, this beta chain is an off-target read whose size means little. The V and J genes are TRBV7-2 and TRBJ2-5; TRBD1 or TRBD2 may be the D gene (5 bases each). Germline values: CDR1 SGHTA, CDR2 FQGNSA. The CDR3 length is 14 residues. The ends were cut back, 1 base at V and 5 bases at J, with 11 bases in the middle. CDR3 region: CASSLGDLRETQYF. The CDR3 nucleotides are TGTGCCAGCAGCTTAGGGGACCTTCGGGAGACCCAGTACTTC. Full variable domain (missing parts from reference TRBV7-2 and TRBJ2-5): GAGVSQSPSNKVTEKGKDVELRCDPISGHTALYWYRQSLGQGLEFLIYFQGNSAPDKSGLPSDRFSAERTGGSVSTLTIQRTQQEDSAVYLCASSLGDLRETQYFGPGTRLLVL.

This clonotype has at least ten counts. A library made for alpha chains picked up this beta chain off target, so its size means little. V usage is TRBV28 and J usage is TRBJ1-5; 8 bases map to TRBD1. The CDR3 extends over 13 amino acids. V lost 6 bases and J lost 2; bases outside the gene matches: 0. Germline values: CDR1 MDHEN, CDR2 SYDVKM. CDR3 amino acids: CASRTGGNQPQHF. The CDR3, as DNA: TGTGCCAGCAGGACAGGGGGCAATCAGCCCCAGCATTTT.

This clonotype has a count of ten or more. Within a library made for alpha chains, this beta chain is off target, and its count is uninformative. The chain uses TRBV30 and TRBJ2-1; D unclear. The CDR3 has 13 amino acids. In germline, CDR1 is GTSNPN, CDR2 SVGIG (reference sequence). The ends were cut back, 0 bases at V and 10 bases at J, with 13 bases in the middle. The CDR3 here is CAWSVQTALEQFF. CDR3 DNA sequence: TGTGCCTGGAGTGTACAGACGGCCCTGGAGCAGTTCTTC. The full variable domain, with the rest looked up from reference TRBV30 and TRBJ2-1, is SQTIHQWPATLVQPVGSPLSLECTVEGTSNPNLYWYRQAAGRGLQLLFYSVGIGQISSEVPQNLSASRPQDRQFILSSKKLLLSDSGFYLCAWSVQTALEQFFGPGTRLTVL.

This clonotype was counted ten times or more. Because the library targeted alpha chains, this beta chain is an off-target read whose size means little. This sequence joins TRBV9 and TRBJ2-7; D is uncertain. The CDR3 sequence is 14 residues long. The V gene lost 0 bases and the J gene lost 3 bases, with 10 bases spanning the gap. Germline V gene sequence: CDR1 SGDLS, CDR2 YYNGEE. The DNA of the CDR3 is TGTGCCAGCAGCGTAGGTGTCAACAACTACGAGCAGTACTTC. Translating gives CASSVGVNNYEQYF.

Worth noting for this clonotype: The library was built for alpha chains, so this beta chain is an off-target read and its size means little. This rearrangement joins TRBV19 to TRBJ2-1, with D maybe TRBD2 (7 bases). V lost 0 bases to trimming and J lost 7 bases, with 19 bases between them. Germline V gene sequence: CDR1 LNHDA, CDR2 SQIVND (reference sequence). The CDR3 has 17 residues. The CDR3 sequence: CASSIDLGGALRNEQFF. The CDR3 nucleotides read TGTGCCAGTAGTATAGACTTGGGGGGGGCCTTGAGAAATGAGCAGTTCTTC.

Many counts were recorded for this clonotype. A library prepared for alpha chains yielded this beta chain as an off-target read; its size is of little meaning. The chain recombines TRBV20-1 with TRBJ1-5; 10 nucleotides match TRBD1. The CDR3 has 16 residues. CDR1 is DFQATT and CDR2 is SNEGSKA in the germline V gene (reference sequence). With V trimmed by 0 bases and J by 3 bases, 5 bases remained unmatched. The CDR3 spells CSARDSGQGSNQPQHF. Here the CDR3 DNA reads TGCAGTGCTAGAGATTCGGGACAGGGGTCCAATCAGCCCCAGCATTTT.

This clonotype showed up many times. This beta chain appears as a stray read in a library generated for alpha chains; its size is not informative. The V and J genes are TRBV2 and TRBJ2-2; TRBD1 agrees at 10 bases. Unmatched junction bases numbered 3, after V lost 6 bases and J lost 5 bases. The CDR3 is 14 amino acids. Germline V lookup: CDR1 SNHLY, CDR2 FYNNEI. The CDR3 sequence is CASRGTGATGELFF. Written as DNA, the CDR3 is TGTGCCAGCAGGGGGACAGGGGCAACCGGGGAGCTGTTTTTT.

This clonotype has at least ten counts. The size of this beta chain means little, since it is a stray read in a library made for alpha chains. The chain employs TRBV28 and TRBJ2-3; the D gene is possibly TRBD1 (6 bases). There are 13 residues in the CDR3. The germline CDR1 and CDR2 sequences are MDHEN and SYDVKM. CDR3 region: CATGPPSTDTQYF. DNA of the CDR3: TGTGCAACAGGGCCCCCTAGCACAGATACGCAGTATTTT.

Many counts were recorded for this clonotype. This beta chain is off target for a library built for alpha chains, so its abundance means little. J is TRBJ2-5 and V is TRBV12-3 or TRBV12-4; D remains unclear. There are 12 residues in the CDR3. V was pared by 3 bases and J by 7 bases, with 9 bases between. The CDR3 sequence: CASSFSSGTQYF. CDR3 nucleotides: TGTGCCAGCAGTTTCTCTAGTGGGACCCAGTACTTC.

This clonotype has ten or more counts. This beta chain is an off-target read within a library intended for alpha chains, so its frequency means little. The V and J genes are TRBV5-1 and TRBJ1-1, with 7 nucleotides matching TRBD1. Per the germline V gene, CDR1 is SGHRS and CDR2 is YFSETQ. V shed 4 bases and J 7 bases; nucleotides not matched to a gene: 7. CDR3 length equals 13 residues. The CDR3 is CASSLGQSGEAFF. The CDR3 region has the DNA TGCGCCAGCAGCCTGGGACAGAGTGGTGAAGCTTTCTTT.

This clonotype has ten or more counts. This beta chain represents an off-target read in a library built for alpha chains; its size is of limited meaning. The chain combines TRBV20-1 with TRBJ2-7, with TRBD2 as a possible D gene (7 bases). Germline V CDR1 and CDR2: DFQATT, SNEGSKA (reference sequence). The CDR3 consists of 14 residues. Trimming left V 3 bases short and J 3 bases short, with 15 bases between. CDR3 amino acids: CSASPRGGGYEQYF. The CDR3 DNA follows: TGCAGTGCTAGTCCCCGGGGAGGGGGCTACGAGCAGTACTTC.

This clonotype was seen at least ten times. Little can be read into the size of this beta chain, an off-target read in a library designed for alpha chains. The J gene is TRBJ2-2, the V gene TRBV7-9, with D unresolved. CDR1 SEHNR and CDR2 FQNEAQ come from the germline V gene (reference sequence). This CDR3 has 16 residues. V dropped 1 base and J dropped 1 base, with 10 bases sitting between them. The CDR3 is CASSLGLVRNTGELFF. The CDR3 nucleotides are TGTGCCAGCAGCTTAGGGCTCGTGCGGAACACCGGGGAGCTGTTTTTT.

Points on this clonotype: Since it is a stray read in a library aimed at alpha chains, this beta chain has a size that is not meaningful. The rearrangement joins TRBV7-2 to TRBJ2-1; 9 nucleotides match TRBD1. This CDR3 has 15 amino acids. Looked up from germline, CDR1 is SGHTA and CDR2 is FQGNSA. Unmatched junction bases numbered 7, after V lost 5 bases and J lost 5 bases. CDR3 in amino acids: CASSAGQGPNNEQFF. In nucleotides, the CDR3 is TGTGCCAGCAGCGCGGGACAGGGACCCAACAATGAGCAGTTCTTC. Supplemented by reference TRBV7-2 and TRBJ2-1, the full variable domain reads GAGVSQSPSNKVTEKGKDVELRCDPISGHTALYWYRQSLGQGLEFLIYFQGNSAPDKSGLPSDRFSAERTGGSVSTLTIQRTQQEDSAVYLCASSAGQGPNNEQFFGPGTRLTVL.

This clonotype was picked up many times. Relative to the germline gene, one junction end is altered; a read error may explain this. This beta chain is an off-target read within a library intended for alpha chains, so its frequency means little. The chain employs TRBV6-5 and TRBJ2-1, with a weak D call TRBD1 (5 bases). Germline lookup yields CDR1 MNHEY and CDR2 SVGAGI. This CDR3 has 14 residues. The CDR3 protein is CASSHSDSNNEQFF. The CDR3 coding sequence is TGTGCCAGCAGTCACTCCGACAGCAACAATGAGCAGTTCTTC.

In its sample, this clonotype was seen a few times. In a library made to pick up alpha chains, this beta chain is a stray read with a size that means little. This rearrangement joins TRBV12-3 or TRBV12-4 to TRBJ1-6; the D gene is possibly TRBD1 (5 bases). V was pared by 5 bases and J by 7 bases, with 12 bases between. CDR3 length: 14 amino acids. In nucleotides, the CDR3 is TGTGCCAGCAGTCCACTCGGGGGGAATTCACCCCTCCACTTT. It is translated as CASSPLGGNSPLHF.

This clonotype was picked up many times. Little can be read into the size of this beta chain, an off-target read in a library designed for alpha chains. Here the CDR3 DNA reads TGCAGCACCACTAGCGGGAATGAGCAGTTCTTC. Its protein is CSTTSGNEQFF. The chain is built from TRBV29-1 and TRBJ2-1; 9 bases map to TRBD2. There are 11 residues in the CDR3. With 8 bases clipped from V and 7 bases from J, the junction kept 3 bases outside the gene matches. Germline V CDR1 and CDR2: SQVTM, ANQGSEA.

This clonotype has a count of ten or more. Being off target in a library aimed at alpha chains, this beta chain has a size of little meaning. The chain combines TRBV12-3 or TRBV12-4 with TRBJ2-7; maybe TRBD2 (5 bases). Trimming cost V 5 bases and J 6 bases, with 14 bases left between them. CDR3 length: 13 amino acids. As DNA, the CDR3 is TGTGCCAGCAGTCCCTCCCTAGCTGCCGAGCAGTACTTC. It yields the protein CASSPSLAAEQYF.